This T cell receptor beta chain was recovered during a study of T cell repertoires in ileal Crohn's disease. As for the study in general: M6 samples are neoterminal ileum biopsies from postoperative colonoscopy. Whole-study findings and limits: All patients with clonality above 26.8% had endoscopic recurrence. Clonal expansions were more frequent in active smokers than non-smokers at surgery. Endoscopy was done a median roughly 6.9 months after surgery.

Profiling relied on immunoSEQ multiplex PCR, and the TCRdb table lists in-frame clones only, not all of them. The data show some 16,000 clones, with around 70% seen just once and about 4.4% held by the top ten. Notes on this clone: The target antigen is unknown.

The time point here: neoterminal ileum biopsy at postoperative endoscopy, about 6 months after surgery. J was trimmed by 5 bases and V by 5 bases; bases with no gene match: 6. Germline lookup yields CDR1 MNHEY and CDR2 SMNVEV (reference sequence). The CDR3 covers 14 residues. This chain connects TRBV27 to TRBJ1-1; 9 nucleotides align to TRBD1. Sequences were obtained from ileal tissue. The TCR sequence derives from an adult with Crohn's disease. CDR3 sequence: CASSKQGAGTEAFF. In DNA form, the CDR3 reads TGTGCCAGCAGTAAACAGGGGGCTGGTACTGAAGCTTTCTTT.